This passage covers 5 T cell receptor beta chains from one sample sequenced in a study of control samples from healthy donors and cancer patients. Sequencing used immunoSEQ multiplex PCR; TCRdb keeps in-frame clones, though not all of them. This table holds around 48,000 clones, roughly 93% found once. Material: PBMCs. The receptors here all came from a woman aged 45-60 years with head and neck cancer.

The J gene is TRBJ1-2, the V gene TRBV5-1; TRBD1 might be the D (5 bases). The germline V gene has CDR1 SGHRS and CDR2 YFSETQ. This CDR3 has 13 amino acids. V was pared by 1 base and J by 4 bases, with 8 bases between. The CDR3 nucleotides read TGCGCCAGCAGCTTGTTACAGGCCTATGGCTACACCTTC. Protein product: CASSLLQAYGYTF.

This clone was seen a handful of times. This chain uses TRBV5-4 with TRBJ1-1, with unresolved D. The germline gives CDR1 SGHNT, CDR2 YYREEE (reference sequence). The CDR3 covers 14 residues. Trimming took off 1 base at V and 2 bases at J, with 9 bases between the two ends. The CDR3 here is CASSLKAINTEAFF. The CDR3 DNA reads TGTGCCAGCAGCTTGAAGGCCATTAACACTGAAGCTTTCTTT.

The rearrangement uses TRBV5-1 and TRBJ1-2; D is unresolved. The CDR3 runs 16 residues. Looked up from germline, CDR1 is SGHRS and CDR2 is YFSETQ. V dropped 0 bases and J dropped 4 bases, with 16 bases sitting between them. For the CDR3, the DNA is TGCGCCAGCAGCTTGGGGAAGACGGGAAGTCTCTATGGCTACACCTTC. It translates to CASSLGKTGSLYGYTF. Complete variable domain (other parts from reference TRBV5-1 and TRBJ1-2): KAGVTQTPRYLIKTRGQQVTLSCSPISGHRSVSWYQQTPGQGLQFLFEYFSETQRNKGNFPGRFSGRQFSNSRSEMNVSTLELGDSALYLCASSLGKTGSLYGYTFGSGTRLTVV.

Only one count was recorded for this clone. The J gene is TRBJ1-4, the V gene TRBV5-5, with D hard to call. Trimming shortened V by 1 base and J by 7 bases, and 8 bases separated the two germline ends. Germline V gives CDR1 SGHKS, CDR2 YYEKEE (reference sequence). The CDR3 is made up of 13 amino acids. The CDR3 DNA is TGTGCCAGCAGCTTGTCCCCTCGTGAAAAACTGTTTTTT. It encodes CASSLSPREKLFF.

The chain links TRBV6-6 to TRBJ1-5, with D hard to call. The CDR3 has 15 residues. V lost 7 bases and J lost 5, with 18 bases in between. Germline lookup yields CDR1 MNHNY and CDR2 SVGAGI (reference sequence). DNA for the CDR3: TGTGCCAGCACCGATAAGATGGTTGGAGATCAGCCCCAGCATTTT. It is translated as CASTDKMVGDQPQHF.